What follows are 30 T cell receptor beta chains derived from one specimen sequenced in a study of blood T cell repertoires in COVID-19. TCRdb keeps only in-frame clones here, not all; method: immunoSEQ multiplex PCR. The sample holds around 400,000 clones, roughly 90% seen once. Material for sequencing was peripheral blood. Receptors were obtained from a man aged 35 to 55 with acute or convalescent COVID-19.

This rearrangement joins TRBV11-2 to TRBJ2-1, with TRBD2 matching over 7 bases. This CDR3 contains 15 residues. V lost 5 bases to trimming and J lost 7 bases; unmatched junction nucleotides: 11. Germline CDR1 and CDR2: SGHAT and FQNNGV. The CDR3 DNA sequence: TGTGCCAGCAGCCCCCCGAGCGGGGCGACTAATGAGCAGTTCTTC. This translates into CASSPPSGATNEQFF. Full variable domain (outside the CDR3, taken from reference TRBV11-2 and TRBJ2-1): EAGVAQSPRYKIIEKRQSVAFWCNPISGHATLYWYQQILGQGPKLLIQFQNNGVVDDSQLPKDRFSAERLKGVDSTLKIQPAKLEDSAVYLCASSPPSGATNEQFFGPGTRLTVL.

On this clone: Other DNA sequences of this sample code for an identical CDR3. The V call is TRBV5-1, the J call TRBJ1-3, with D unclear. Between the trimmed V and J ends, which lost 0 bases and 0 bases, there was a span of 7 bases. The CDR3 contains 15 residues. CDR1 and CDR2 from the germline V gene are SGHRS and YFSETQ. This CDR3 is CASSLAAGSGNTIYF. The DNA for the CDR3 is TGCGCCAGCAGCTTGGCCGCCGGCTCTGGAAACACCATATATTTT.

This clone was detected only once. The chain carries TRBV7-9 and TRBJ2-4; TRBD1 is a possible D gene (6 bases). V lost 11 bases, J lost 2 bases, and 16 bases lay in between. The CDR3 runs 14 residues. Germline lookup yields CDR1 SEHNR and CDR2 FQNEAQ (reference sequence). DNA of the CDR3: TGTGCCGGAGACAGGTGGGAAACCAAAAACATTCAGTACTTC. Translating gives CAGDRWETKNIQYF.

This chain joins TRBV2 and TRBJ2-1; perhaps TRBD2 as D (5 bases). This CDR3 is built from 14 residues. The germline CDR1 and CDR2 sequences are SNHLY and FYNNEI. Trimming pared 3 bases from V and 14 bases from J, leaving 20 bases between. The CDR3 DNA reads as TGTGCCAGCAGTGACATGAGGAGCGGTGGGGTGGAGTTCTTC. It encodes CASSDMRSGGVEFF.

The chain links TRBV7-9 to TRBJ1-2, with TRBD1 matching 7 bases. From germline, CDR1 is SEHNR and CDR2 FQNEAQ (reference sequence). The CDR3 extends over 16 amino acids. Trimming removed 4 bases from V and 6 bases from J; junction bases left unmatched: 14. CDR3 coding DNA: TGTGCCAGCAGCTCCACACCACCTAGGGGGCACAATGGCTACACCTTC. Translated, it gives CASSSTPPRGHNGYTF.

A single count supports this clone. V usage is TRBV5-1 and J usage is TRBJ2-7; 8 positions agree with TRBD1. Per germline, CDR1 SGHRS and CDR2 YFSETQ. The CDR3 is 16 amino acids. V shed 0 bases and J 6 bases; nucleotides not matched to a gene: 11. The DNA of the CDR3 is TGCGCCAGCAGCTTGGGGGCCTGGACAGGGCCGGGCGAGCAGTACTTC. This codes for CASSLGAWTGPGEQYF.

V and J are TRBV5-1 and TRBJ2-3; 9 positions match TRBD2. Germline V gene sequence: CDR1 SGHRS, CDR2 YFSETQ. The CDR3 is 17 amino acids. V dropped 0 bases and J dropped 2; count of bases not matched to a gene: 7. The CDR3 loop reads CASSLEGSGGTTDTQYF. The CDR3 DNA reads TGCGCCAGCAGCTTGGAAGGGAGCGGGGGGACCACAGATACGCAGTATTTT.

The V gene is TRBV18, the J gene TRBJ1-5; no reliable D call. This CDR3 contains 15 residues. With 2 bases removed from V and 0 bases from J, the gap between germline ends came to 8 bases. Germline V gene sequence: CDR1 KGHSH, CDR2 LQKENI. CDR3 loop: CASSPTSYSNQPQHF. DNA for the CDR3: TGTGCCAGCTCACCAACGAGTTATAGCAATCAGCCCCAGCATTTT.

This chain connects TRBV5-4 to TRBJ2-1, with 11 bases matching TRBD2. With 5 bases clipped from V and 7 bases from J, the junction kept 8 bases outside the gene matches. The CDR3 spans 15 residues. The germline gives CDR1 SGHNT, CDR2 YYREEE (reference sequence). The CDR3 DNA reads TGTGCCAGCAGTTTAGCGGGGGGGCCGAGGAATGAGCAGTTCTTC. Its protein is CASSLAGGPRNEQFF.

The chain recombines TRBV11-2 with TRBJ2-5; D gene uncertain. V lost 5 bases, J lost 0 bases, and 7 bases lay in between. The CDR3 has 13 amino acids. The germline V gene encodes CDR1 SGHAT and CDR2 FQNNGV. For the CDR3, the DNA is TGTGCCAGCAGCATCCGTTACCAAGAGACCCAGTACTTC. The encoded protein is CASSIRYQETQYF.

The V gene is TRBV10-3, the J gene TRBJ1-1; D is perhaps TRBD1 (6 bases). The length of the CDR3 is 15 residues. In germline, CDR1 is ENHRY, CDR2 SYGVKD. The ends were cut back, 2 bases at V and 6 bases at J, with 16 bases in the middle. CDR3 nucleotides: TGTGCCATCAGTGAGCGTCGTACAGGGACCGCTGAAGCTTTCTTT. It yields the protein CAISERRTGTAEAFF.

The chain combines TRBV5-1 with TRBJ2-1, with TRBD2 identical over 10 bases. The CDR3 has 15 residues. Germline V gene lookup returns CDR1 SGHRS and CDR2 YFSETQ. The junction had 14 bases not matched to a gene; V was cut back by 9 bases and J by 8 bases. The chain's CDR3 is CANHRSGRARDEQFF. DNA for the CDR3: TGCGCCAACCACCGAAGCGGGAGGGCCAGAGATGAGCAGTTCTTC.

This clone appeared once. The chain joins TRBV6-6 to TRBJ2-7, with 9 bases matching TRBD1. The CDR3 covers 16 residues. CDR1 and CDR2 (germline): MNHNY, SVGAGI (reference sequence). The trim removed 0 bases at V and 6 bases at J, leaving 9 bases unmatched. The CDR3 is CASSYSILNRGLEQYF. The DNA of the CDR3 is TGTGCCAGCAGTTACTCGATATTAAACAGGGGGCTCGAGCAGTACTTC.

The CDR3 DNA sequence: TGCAGTGCTAGTCCCCTAGCGGGAGGCAACGAGCAGTACTTC. It translates to CSASPLAGGNEQYF. This rearrangement joins TRBV20-1 to TRBJ2-7; 11 positions agree with TRBD2. The germline gives CDR1 DFQATT, CDR2 SNEGSKA (reference sequence). Losses at the gene ends were 3 bases for V and 5 bases for J; bases not matched to a gene: 6. The CDR3 totals 14 residues.

This chain connects TRBV7-2 to TRBJ2-7; TRBD1 aligns across 8 bases. This CDR3 spans 15 amino acids. The germline gives CDR1 SGHTA, CDR2 FQGNSA. With V trimmed by 5 bases and J by 2 bases, 8 bases remained unmatched. CDR3 protein: CASSPGTGGTYEQYF. CDR3 sequence (DNA): TGTGCCAGCAGCCCAGGGACAGGAGGGACCTACGAGCAGTACTTC.

The gene calls are TRBV11-2 and TRBJ2-3; 11 bases align to TRBD2. CDR3 length: 18 residues. V trimming: 5 bases; J trimming: 2 bases; junction bases outside the gene matches: 12. Germline-derived CDR1 and CDR2 are SGHAT and FQNNGV. CDR3 in amino acids: CASSLGFSGGALTDTQYF. CDR3 DNA sequence: TGTGCCAGCAGCCTAGGGTTTAGCGGGGGGGCACTCACAGATACGCAGTATTTT. Drawing the rest from reference TRBV11-2 and TRBJ2-3, the complete variable domain is EAGVAQSPRYKIIEKRQSVAFWCNPISGHATLYWYQQILGQGPKLLIQFQNNGVVDDSQLPKDRFSAERLKGVDSTLKIQPAKLEDSAVYLCASSLGFSGGALTDTQYFGPGTRLTVL.

The chain employs TRBV15 and TRBJ2-5; D gene ambiguous. Germline CDR1 is LNHNV and CDR2 is YYDKDF (reference sequence). The ends were cut back, 8 bases at V and 4 bases at J, with 11 bases in the middle. The CDR3 sequence is 12 residues long. For the CDR3, the DNA is TGTGCCACCCTGAGCGACGGAGAGACCCAGTACTTC. This codes for CATLSDGETQYF. The complete variable domain, with remaining parts taken from reference TRBV15 and TRBJ2-5, reads DAMVIQNPRYQVTQFGKPVTLSCSQTLNHNVMYWYQQKSSQAPKLLFHYYDKDFNNEADTPDNFQSRRPNTSFCFLDIRSPGLGDTAMYLCATLSDGETQYFGPGTRLLVL.

This clone was counted a single time. The chain carries TRBV10-3 and TRBJ2-7; D is perhaps TRBD1 (5 bases). V lost 3 bases and J 7 bases, leaving 22 bases between the germline ends. Germline V gene data show CDR1 as ENHRY and CDR2 as SYGVKD. This CDR3 has 16 residues. CDR3 residues: CAISDSLGRALWEQYF. CDR3 DNA sequence: TGTGCCATCAGTGATAGCTTGGGGCGCGCTCTCTGGGAGCAGTACTTC.

The chain couples TRBV19 to TRBJ2-7, with 8 bases that match TRBD2. V shed 3 bases, J shed 4 bases, and the junction held 8 bases outside the gene matches. From germline, CDR1 is LNHDA and CDR2 SQIVND (reference sequence). This CDR3 comprises 15 residues. The DNA of the CDR3 is TGTGCCAGTAGTATTCTGAGCGGGAGTTCATACGAGCAGTACTTC. It codes for CASSILSGSSYEQYF.

This clone was detected only once. V usage is TRBV12-5 and J usage is TRBJ2-1; 7 bases agree with TRBD1. Germline V CDR1 and CDR2: LGHNT, FRNRAP. There are 17 residues in the CDR3. Trimming at V came to 8 bases and at J to 2 bases, leaving 15 bases not matched to a gene. DNA of the CDR3: TGTGCTAGTTCGACAGGGACGGGCTGGGGCCCCTACAATGAGCAGTTCTTC. Protein: CASSTGTGWGPYNEQFF.

The table lists this clone with a count of one. V is TRBV5-6 and J is TRBJ2-5, with a tentative D call TRBD2 (7 bases). CDR3 length: 19 amino acids. Per the germline V gene, CDR1 is SGHDT and CDR2 is YYEEEE. V dropped 10 bases and J dropped 0 bases, with 31 bases sitting between them. The CDR3 DNA sequence: TGTGCCGGACGTGAGTTCGGGGGGCCTGTAAGAAAGGACCAAGAGACCCAGTACTTC. As protein: CAGREFGGPVRKDQETQYF.

The rearrangement links TRBV7-8 to TRBJ1-5; a possible D gene is TRBD1 (5 bases). Trimming removed 2 bases at V and 11 bases at J, with 16 bases between. The CDR3 consists of 14 residues. Germline V gene data show CDR1 as SGHVS and CDR2 as FQNEAQ. CDR3 loop: CASSLQPGGGAQHF. The DNA for the CDR3 is TGTGCCAGCAGCTTACAGCCTGGTGGGGGGGCCCAGCATTTT.

This chain links TRBV7-2 with TRBJ1-2; 9 bases map to TRBD1. This CDR3 is 15 amino acids long. Germline-derived CDR1 and CDR2 are SGHTA and FQGNSA. With V trimmed by 1 base and J by 5 bases, 5 bases remained unmatched. The CDR3, as DNA: TGTGCCAGCAGCTTAGTGACAGGGGGGGCGTATGGCTACACCTTC. Protein product: CASSLVTGGAYGYTF.

This chain links TRBV14 with TRBJ2-1; D ambiguous. V lost 0 bases and J 5 bases, leaving 17 bases between the germline ends. Germline V gives CDR1 SGHDN, CDR2 FVKESK. The CDR3 totals 17 residues. The CDR3 spells CASSQDPRLLLDNEQFF. DNA for the CDR3: TGTGCCAGCAGCCAAGATCCTAGACTCTTACTCGACAATGAGCAGTTCTTC.

V gene TRBV15 combines with J gene TRBJ2-1; TRBD1 matches at 8 bases. V shed 3 bases and J 4 bases; nucleotides not matched to a gene: 2. Germline V gene sequence: CDR1 LNHNV, CDR2 YYDKDF (reference sequence). The CDR3 has 14 amino acids. The CDR3 here is CATSSWDRYNEQFF. Here the CDR3 DNA reads TGTGCCACCAGCAGTTGGGACAGGTACAATGAGCAGTTCTTC.

The V gene is TRBV4-1, the J gene TRBJ1-2; TRBD1 matches at 8 bases. The CDR3 is 13 residues long. Germline CDR1 is MGHRA and CDR2 is YSYEKL. After removal of 1 base from V and 12 bases from J, the junction contained 7 bases not matched to a gene. The CDR3 protein is CASSQGGQGADTF. CDR3 DNA sequence: TGCGCCAGCAGCCAAGGTGGACAGGGTGCTGACACCTTC.

This sequence joins TRBV29-1 and TRBJ1-2; D call uncertain. Looked up from germline, CDR1 is SQVTM and CDR2 is ANQGSEA. V lost 7 bases to trimming and J lost 7 bases, with 13 bases between them. The CDR3 totals 11 residues. CDR3 residues: CSARDGGGYTF. As DNA, the CDR3 is TGCAGCGCCCGAGACGGAGGTGGCTACACCTTC.

V usage is TRBV28 and J usage is TRBJ2-5; 14 bases are shared with TRBD2. J was trimmed by 2 bases and V by 5 bases; bases with no gene match: 19. The CDR3 is 21 amino acids. Germline assignment: CDR1 MDHEN and CDR2 SYDVKM. The CDR3 nucleotides read TGTGCCAGCAGTGGATTACCGGGACTAGCGGGGGTCAACTGGGTACAAGAGACCCAGTACTTC. This encodes CASSGLPGLAGVNWVQETQYF.

The chain carries TRBV6-1 and TRBJ2-7, with D unclear. The V and J ends lost 3 bases and 4 bases respectively, with 10 bases between them. Germline V gene lookup returns CDR1 MNHNS and CDR2 SASEGT. The CDR3 extends over 13 amino acids. The CDR3 nucleotides read TGTGCCAGCAGTGACCGTCCCGGGTACGAGCAGTACTTC. Translating it yields CASSDRPGYEQYF.

The chain recombines TRBV24-1 with TRBJ2-3; no firm D call. CDR3 size: 17 residues. V was cut by 1 base and J by 1 base, with 14 bases left in between. Germline V gene lookup returns CDR1 KGHDR and CDR2 SFDVKD. The CDR3, as DNA: TGTGCCACCAGTGATTTCGACACCACCTCAGGCACAGATACGCAGTATTTT. Amino acid sequence: CATSDFDTTSGTDTQYF.